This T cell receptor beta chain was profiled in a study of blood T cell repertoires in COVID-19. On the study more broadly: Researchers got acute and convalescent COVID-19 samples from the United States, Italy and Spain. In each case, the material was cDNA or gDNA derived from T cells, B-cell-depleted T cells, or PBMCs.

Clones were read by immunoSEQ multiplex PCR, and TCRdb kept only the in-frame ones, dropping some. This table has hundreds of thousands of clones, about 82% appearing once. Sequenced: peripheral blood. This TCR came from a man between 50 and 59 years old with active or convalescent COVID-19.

The chain's CDR3 is CASSESGLAEERSYNEQFF. The CDR3 DNA reads as TGTGCCAGCAGTGAGTCGGGACTAGCGGAAGAACGCTCCTACAATGAGCAGTTCTTC. The chain is built from TRBV6-1 and TRBJ2-1; TRBD2 matches at 11 bases. The CDR3 is made up of 19 amino acids. Germline V gene lookup returns CDR1 MNHNS and CDR2 SASEGT. V lost 3 bases, J lost 0 bases, and 10 bases stayed unmatched.